The 26 T cell receptor beta chains below come from one sample, sequenced in a study of T-cell reconstitution after alpha-beta-depleted transplantation in children. The library targeted TCRbeta and was prepared with unique molecular identifiers. Each CDR3 protein gets one entry after TCRdb re-called the PCR reads with MiXCR. Seen here are about 200,000 distinct CDR3 sequences, roughly 14% observed once, and the top ten hold approximately 13%. The specimen was PBMCs from the stem cell graft donor, collected from the stem cell graft. These receptors came from a human donor who donated a stem cell graft to a child with acute lymphoblastic leukemia.

This clonotype was observed at least ten times. J is TRBJ1-1 and V is TRBV20-1; D uncertain. This CDR3 comprises 15 residues. V lost 6 bases, J lost 0 bases, and 17 bases lay in between. From germline, CDR1 is DFQATT and CDR2 SNEGSKA (reference sequence). The CDR3 nucleotides read TGCAGTGCCTACCCCCCTGGGCGGATGAACACTGAAGCTTTCTTT. Its translation is CSAYPPGRMNTEAFF.

This clonotype was seen more than once but under ten times. The rearrangement joins TRBV27 to TRBJ2-2; D ambiguous. The germline V gene encodes CDR1 MNHEY and CDR2 SMNVEV (reference sequence). CDR3 size: 14 residues. Trimming took 3 bases from V and 6 from J, leaving 11 bases between them. CDR3 sequence reads: CASSFSKDAGELFF. The CDR3 DNA follows: TGTGCCAGCAGTTTTTCCAAGGATGCCGGGGAGCTGTTTTTT.

This clonotype was detected many times. This chain joins TRBV11-3 and TRBJ2-5; D might be TRBD2 (6 bases). This CDR3 spans 13 amino acids. V was trimmed by 1 base and J by 5 bases, leaving 8 bases between them. Germline CDR1 reads SGHNT; CDR2 reads YENEEA. CDR3 protein: CASSLGGVETQYF. The CDR3 bases are TGTGCCAGCAGCTTAGGGGGGGTCGAGACCCAGTACTTC.

For this clonotype: A much larger clone differs from this one at a single base, so this may be a read error. The rearrangement joins TRBV12-3 or TRBV12-4 to TRBJ1-3; tentatively, D is TRBD1 (5 bases). This CDR3 has 15 residues. CDR3 amino acids: CASRIIDSSVNTIYF. In nucleotides, the CDR3 is TGTGCCAGCAGGATTATTGACAGCTCTGTAAACACCATATATTTT.

This clonotype has more than one count but fewer than ten. The chain couples TRBV29-1 to TRBJ2-1, with D unresolved. The V end lost 3 bases, the J end lost 8 bases, and 8 bases lay between the germline ends. The CDR3 covers 11 residues. Germline CDR1 SQVTM, CDR2 ANQGSEA. The chain's CDR3 is CSVDTWDEQFF. For the CDR3, the DNA is TGCAGCGTTGATACGTGGGATGAGCAGTTCTTC.

This clonotype was recorded many times. J is TRBJ2-4 and V is TRBV20-1, with TRBD2 as a possible D gene (5 bases). Germline V gene data show CDR1 as DFQATT and CDR2 as SNEGSKA (reference sequence). The CDR3 has 13 residues. V gave up 6 bases and J gave up 0 bases, with 9 bases separating them. DNA of the CDR3: TGCAGTGCCGAGAGGGAAGCCAAAAACATTCAGTACTTC. Translated, it gives CSAEREAKNIQYF.

In its sample, this clonotype was seen many times. This rearrangement joins TRBV10-3 to TRBJ1-2, with D possibly matching TRBD1 (5 bases). Deletions cut 2 bases from V and 8 bases from J, with 12 bases between. Germline CDR1 and CDR2: ENHRY and SYGVKD. CDR3 length: 13 amino acids. CDR3 sequence reads: CAISEPRGDGYTF. The CDR3 DNA reads TGTGCCATCAGTGAGCCCCGAGGGGACGGCTACACCTTC.

This clonotype was found many times. The rearrangement joins TRBV12-5 to TRBJ2-4, with D unresolved. Trimming pared 7 bases from V and 8 bases from J, leaving 12 bases between. CDR1 is LGHNT, CDR2 FRNRAP, per germline. This CDR3 contains 12 residues. The CDR3, as DNA: TGTGCTAGTGCCCTCTCTTTAGACATTCAGTACTTC. Its translation: CASALSLDIQYF. The full variable domain, completed using reference TRBV12-5 and TRBJ2-4, is DARVTQTPRHKVTEMGQEVTMRCQPILGHNTVFWYRQTMMQGLELLAYFRNRAPLDDSGMPKDRFSAEMPDATLATLKIQPSEPRDSAVYFCASALSLDIQYFGAGTRLSVL.

This clonotype was recorded many times. V and J are TRBV5-1 and TRBJ2-7; TRBD2 matches 8 bases. V lost 4 bases, J lost 1 base, and 4 bases stayed unmatched. Germline values: CDR1 SGHRS, CDR2 YFSETQ. This CDR3 spans 14 amino acids. The CDR3 sequence is CASSLGLASYEQYF. Here the CDR3 DNA reads TGCGCCAGCAGCCTCGGACTAGCATCCTACGAGCAGTACTTC.

The table lists this clonotype with many counts. The chain employs TRBV28 and TRBJ1-1; D may be TRBD1 (5 bases). CDR1 and CDR2 from the germline V gene are MDHEN and SYDVKM. The CDR3 runs 12 residues. Trimming removed 6 bases from V and 11 bases from J, with 16 bases in between. The CDR3 spells CASSPMWGVAFF. The CDR3, as DNA: TGTGCCAGCAGCCCCATGTGGGGCGTGGCTTTCTTT.

This clonotype has ten or more counts. The chain combines TRBV5-5 with TRBJ2-5; D tentatively reads TRBD1 or TRBD2 (5 bases each). The CDR3 is 15 residues long. Germline V gene sequence: CDR1 SGHKS, CDR2 YYEKEE (reference sequence). V shed 3 bases and J shed 2 bases, with 14 bases lying between them. The CDR3 bases are TGTGCCAGCAGCTCGGGCCCGGGACGGCAAGAGACCCAGTACTTC. It translates to CASSSGPGRQETQYF.

Details on this clonotype: A much larger clone is a single base away; this may be a read error. The chain joins TRBV20-1 to TRBJ2-7, with TRBD2 matching over 8 bases. This CDR3 comprises 14 residues. The germline CDR1 and CDR2 sequences are DFQATT and SNEGSKA (reference sequence). The CDR3 DNA sequence: TGCAGTGCTACAGACCAGCGGGAGACCTACGACCAGTACTTC. Amino acid sequence: CSATDQRETYDQYF.

This clonotype has only a few counts. V gene TRBV29-1 combines with J gene TRBJ1-1; no clear D. Trimming pared 1 base from V and 6 bases from J, leaving 15 bases between. The CDR3 extends over 14 amino acids. The V gene's germline CDR1 is SQVTM and CDR2 ANQGSEA. CDR3 region: CSVEGLAGRPEAFF. DNA for the CDR3: TGCAGCGTTGAAGGGTTGGCAGGCCGCCCTGAAGCTTTCTTT.

This clonotype showed up just a few times. The CDR3 here is CASTIGTGGRAFF. The CDR3 bases are TGTGCCAGCACCATCGGGACGGGCGGGAGGGCTTTCTTT. The genes are TRBV2 and TRBJ1-1, with D perhaps TRBD1 (5 bases). V dropped 7 bases and J dropped 11 bases, with 20 bases sitting between them. CDR1 is SNHLY, CDR2 FYNNEI, per germline. CDR3 length: 13 residues.

This clonotype was found many times. The chain employs TRBV29-1 and TRBJ2-7; 11 nucleotides match TRBD2. V was clipped by 5 bases and J by 8 bases; unmatched bases: 5. The CDR3 runs to 12 residues. From germline, CDR1 is SQVTM and CDR2 ANQGSEA. This chain's CDR3 is CSVTSGRGQQYF. The CDR3 nucleotides read TGCAGCGTTACTAGCGGGAGAGGCCAGCAGTACTTC.

Ten or more counts support this clonotype. The CDR3 loop reads CASSLAGGNTEAFF. For the CDR3, the DNA is TGTGCCAGCAGTTTAGCAGGGGGCAACACTGAAGCTTTCTTT. V and J are TRBV12-3 or TRBV12-4 and TRBJ1-1; the match to TRBD1 covers 7 bases. The junction had 0 bases not matched to a gene; V was cut back by 0 bases and J by 2 bases. The CDR3 sequence is 14 residues long.

To note about this clonotype: It may be a read error: a sequence one base away is much more abundant. The V and J genes are TRBV15 and TRBJ1-1; 8 bases agree with TRBD1. Germline CDR1 is LNHNV and CDR2 is YYDKDF (reference sequence). CDR3 size: 15 residues. Trimming cost V 4 bases and J 6 bases; bases outside gene matches: 10. The CDR3 region has the DNA TGTGCCACCAGCATGGCGCAGGGGGCAAACTCTGAAGCTTTCTTT. Amino acid sequence: CATSMAQGANSEAFF.

In its sample, this clonotype was seen many times. The chain uses TRBV20-1 and TRBJ2-3, with 15 bases aligning to TRBD2. Per germline, CDR1 DFQATT and CDR2 SNEGSKA (reference sequence). CDR3 length equals 14 residues. Written as DNA, the CDR3 is TGCAGGGCCGGGACTAGCGGGAGGACAGATACGCAGTATTTT. This sequence encodes CRAGTSGRTDTQYF.

As concerns this clonotype: It may be a read error: a sequence one base away is much more abundant. This chain uses TRBV12-3 or TRBV12-4 with TRBJ1-5, with D possibly TRBD1 on 6 matching bases. The CDR3 has 14 residues. The CDR3 nucleotides are TGTGCCAGCAGTCAAACAGGGTTCAATCATCCCCAGCATTTT. Protein product: CASSQTGFNHPQHF.

The chain is built from TRBV18 and TRBJ2-7; no firm D call. Germline V CDR1 and CDR2: KGHSH, LQKENI. The CDR3 length is 14 residues. V lost 3 bases and J lost 2, with 11 bases in between. This CDR3 reads CASSPQRSPYEQYF. The CDR3 bases are TGTGCCAGCTCACCTCAACGCTCCCCCTACGAGCAGTACTTC.

This chain joins TRBV10-1 and TRBJ1-1, with unresolved D. V shed 7 bases and J shed 1 base, with 7 bases lying between them. CDR1 is WNHNN and CDR2 is SYGVQD in the germline V gene (reference sequence). CDR3 length: 12 amino acids. CDR3 amino acids: CASNDRNTEAFF. As DNA, the CDR3 is TGCGCCAGCAACGACCGGAACACTGAAGCTTTCTTT.

This clonotype has at least ten counts. The chain joins TRBV6-5 to TRBJ1-2; D is unresolved. Germline CDR1 reads MNHEY; CDR2 reads SVGAGI. The V end lost 6 bases, the J end lost 4 bases, and 12 bases lay between the germline ends. The CDR3 is made up of 13 amino acids. CDR3 nucleotide sequence: TGTGCCAGCAGCACCCAGAATACCTATGGCTACACCTTC. It encodes CASSTQNTYGYTF.

This chain joins TRBV20-1 and TRBJ1-6; 11 bases are a match to TRBD1. The trim removed 5 bases at V and 7 bases at J, leaving 7 bases unmatched. The CDR3 is 15 residues long. CDR1 and CDR2 from the germline V gene are DFQATT and SNEGSKA (reference sequence). The DNA of the CDR3 is TGCAGTGCTTCCGGACAGGGGGCAGGGAATTCACCCCTCCACTTT. Translating gives CSASGQGAGNSPLHF.

Turning to this clonotype: Just one base apart from a much larger clone, this may be a read error. Here the CDR3 reads CASSQESGYNEQFF. The DNA for the CDR3 is TGTGCCAGCAGCCAAGAAAGCGGCTACAATGAGCAGTTCTTC. The J gene is TRBJ2-1, the V gene TRBV4-2; possibly TRBD2 for D (5 bases). Deletions cut 0 bases from V and 3 bases from J, with 6 bases between. The CDR3 totals 14 residues. Germline CDR1 reads LGHNA; CDR2 reads YNFKEQ.

A remark on this clonotype: This could be a read error, since a much larger clone is one nucleotide away. The rearrangement uses TRBV10-3 and TRBJ2-7; 8 nucleotides line up with TRBD2. V lost 2 bases to trimming and J lost 6 bases; unmatched junction nucleotides: 9. This CDR3 is built from 15 residues. The V gene's germline CDR1 is ENHRY and CDR2 SYGVKD. CDR3 loop: CAISEASGTSGEQYF. The CDR3 nucleotides are TGTGCCATCAGTGAGGCTAGCGGTACTAGCGGCGAGCAGTACTTC.

The table lists this clonotype with many counts. The chain has TRBV2 and TRBJ2-7, with D possibly being TRBD1 or TRBD2 (5 bases each). Per the germline V gene, CDR1 is SNHLY and CDR2 is FYNNEI. CDR3 length: 14 residues. V was clipped by 3 bases and J by 4 bases, with 13 bases between them. The CDR3 sequence is CASSDGAYGYEQYF. CDR3 nucleotide sequence: TGTGCCAGCAGTGACGGGGCGTACGGTTACGAGCAGTACTTC.